This is a list of T cell receptor beta chains from one sample in a study of shared clonotypes between healthy human individuals. TCRdb's copy holds only in-frame clones and misses some; the assay was immunoSEQ multiplex PCR. The sample contains 300,000 to 400,000 clones, about nine tenths of which appear only once. Sequences were obtained from memory CD8+ T cells sorted from blood. These receptors were collected from a man between 18 and 35 years old in good health. Each CDR3 is given with its conserved first and last residue. A D gene is named only where the DNA matches it firmly. Size is stated for part of the rows, as once, few or many counts, or as a class when the clone is expanded.

j_call v_call d_call clone_size cdr3_aa cdr3_nt
TRBJ1-2 TRBV7-8 NA NA CASSLGGARGTF TGTGCCAGCAGCTTAGGTGGGGCCCGGGGCACCTTC
TRBJ1-5 TRBV7-2 NA NA CASSLLWGLAQHF TGTGCCAGCAGCCTCCTATGGGGGTTAGCCCAGCATTTT
TRBJ1-4 TRBV28 NA NA CASSFARDDEKLFF TGTGCCAGCAGTTTTGCCAGGGATGATGAAAAACTGTTTTTT
TRBJ1-2 TRBV10-2 TRBD1 NA CASSDRDSSLFHGYTF TGCGCCAGCAGTGACCGGGACAGTTCCCTCTTTCATGGCTACACCTTC
TRBJ1-2 TRBV13 TRBD1 NA CASSLMGQGGNGYTF TGTGCCAGCAGCTTAATGGGACAGGGTGGTAATGGCTACACCTTC
TRBJ2-4 TRBV2 NA NA CASSEGSRGIQYF TGTGCCAGCAGTGAAGGGTCGAGGGGCATTCAGTACTTC
TRBJ1-2 TRBV4-1 TRBD1 NA CASSPGTGLNYGYTF TGCGCCAGCAGCCCCGGGACAGGCCTTAACTATGGCTACACCTTC
TRBJ2-1 TRBV28 NA NA CASTSLWSYNEQFF TGTGCCAGCACCTCCTTATGGTCCTACAATGAGCAGTTCTTC
TRBJ2-5 TRBV27 NA NA CASSPHRDQRETQYF TGTGCCAGCAGCCCGCACAGGGACCAAAGGGAGACCCAGTACTTC
TRBJ1-2 TRBV28 NA many CASSRLGGPFYGYTF TGTGCCAGCAGTCGATTGGGGGGGCCGTTCTATGGCTACACCTTC
TRBJ1-5 TRBV7-9 NA NA CATSGNNQPQHF TGTGCCACCAGTGGGAACAATCAGCCCCAGCATTTT
TRBJ2-1 TRBV15 TRBD1 NA CATGDRGNEQFF TGTGCCACGGGGGACAGGGGTAATGAGCAGTTCTTC
TRBJ1-1 TRBV29-1 TRBD1 NA CSVETGKNTEAFF TGCAGCGTTGAGACAGGGAAGAACACTGAAGCTTTCTTT
TRBJ2-7 TRBV6-6 NA NA CASAQVHNSYEQYF TGTGCCAGCGCCCAGGTTCATAATTCCTACGAGCAGTACTTC
TRBJ2-1 TRBV30 TRBD1 few CAWRPGQGTDEQFF TGTGCCTGGAGGCCGGGACAGGGGACCGATGAGCAGTTCTTC
TRBJ2-7 TRBV5-6 NA NA CASSSAGEQYF TGTGCCAGCAGCTCAGCTGGGGAGCAGTACTTC
TRBJ2-5 TRBV29-1 NA NA CSVVPGGETQYF TGCAGCGTTGTACCGGGGGGCGAGACCCAGTACTTC
TRBJ2-3 TRBV28 NA NA CASSLGGTDTQYF TGTGCCAGCAGTTTGGGCGGCACAGATACGCAGTATTTT
TRBJ1-1 TRBV18 NA once CASSPPTRGYTEAFF TGTGCCAGCTCACCACCGACACGGGGGTACACTGAAGCTTTCTTT
TRBJ1-1 TRBV30 NA NA CAWSVRRYSVTEAFF TGTGCCTGGAGTGTACGCCGGTATAGTGTCACTGAAGCTTTCTTT
TRBJ2-5 TRBV28 TRBD1 NA CASRTGPGQETQYF TGTGCCAGTCGGACAGGTCCGGGACAAGAGACCCAGTACTTC
TRBJ2-2 TRBV2 NA NA CASSWGGASGELFF TGTGCCAGCAGTTGGGGGGGCGCCAGCGGGGAGCTGTTTTTT
TRBJ1-1 TRBV5-1 NA NA CASSFAGNTEAFF TGCGCCAGCAGCTTCGCGGGGAACACTGAAGCTTTCTTT
TRBJ2-7 TRBV7-2 NA many CASSSIGTGPYEQYF TGTGCCAGCAGCTCGATCGGTACTGGACCCTACGAGCAGTACTTC
TRBJ2-1 TRBV27 TRBD2 NA CASSLGLAGSSYNEQFF TGTGCCAGCAGTTTGGGACTAGCGGGGAGCTCCTACAATGAGCAGTTCTTC
TRBJ2-1 TRBV27 NA NA CASSFPGQEQFF TGTGCCAGCAGTTTCCCCGGACAAGAGCAGTTCTTC
TRBJ2-1 TRBV6-1 NA NA CASSEIREQFF TGTGCCAGCAGTGAAATACGAGAGCAGTTCTTC
TRBJ2-1 TRBV10-3 NA NA CAISETEQPRSYNEQFF TGTGCCATCAGTGAGACTGAGCAGCCGAGGTCCTACAATGAGCAGTTCTTC
TRBJ2-3 TRBV9 NA NA CASSVGSWLEHSTDTQYF TGTGCCAGCAGCGTAGGGTCGTGGCTCGAACATTCCACAGATACGCAGTATTTT
TRBJ1-2 TRBV19 NA few CASSGRGTQGAFYGYTF TGTGCCAGTAGTGGAAGGGGGACTCAAGGGGCCTTCTATGGCTACACCTTC
TRBJ2-4 TRBV2 TRBD1 NA CASSERVLGGSDKNIQYF TGTGCCAGCAGTGAAAGGGTGTTAGGGGGCTCGGACAAAAACATTCAGTACTTC